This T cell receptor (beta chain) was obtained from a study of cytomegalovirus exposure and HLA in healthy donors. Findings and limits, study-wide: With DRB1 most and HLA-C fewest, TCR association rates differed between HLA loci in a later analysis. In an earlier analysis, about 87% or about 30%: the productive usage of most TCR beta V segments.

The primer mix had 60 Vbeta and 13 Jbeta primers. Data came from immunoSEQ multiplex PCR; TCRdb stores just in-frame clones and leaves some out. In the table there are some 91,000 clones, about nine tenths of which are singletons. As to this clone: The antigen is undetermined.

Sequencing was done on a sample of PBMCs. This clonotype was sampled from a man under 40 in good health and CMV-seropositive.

The CDR3 nucleotides are TGTGCCAGCAGTTTCGGGACAGACTCCTACGAGCAGTACTTC. This sequence encodes CASSFGTDSYEQYF. This chain connects TRBV27 to TRBJ2-7; 7 bases agree with TRBD1. Germline CDR1 reads MNHEY; CDR2 reads SMNVEV (reference sequence). The length of the CDR3 is 14 residues. V gave up 3 bases and J gave up 0 bases; unmatched junction bases: 2.